This T cell receptor (beta chain) was recorded in a study of blood T cell repertoires in COVID-19. Study at large: Acute and convalescent COVID-19 specimens originated in the United States, Italy and Spain.

Methods used by the authors: Researchers report that nucleated cell counts were estimated from reference gene primer amplification. Assay used: immunoSEQ multiplex PCR; TCRdb lists only in-frame clones, some missing. V, J and clone size are taken as reported in that table, and D and trimming were inferred from the DNA itself. The sample holds about 220,000 clones, around nine tenths seen once. The study drew participants aged about 18 to 89 years from 20 to 30 US areas. Cohort placement rested on clinical history that participants reported themselves. Sequenced material: PBMCs or T cells enriched from blood (not recorded which). This TCR came from a woman in her fifties or sixties with acute COVID-19.

Written as DNA, the CDR3 is TGTGCCAGTAGTATAGACAACAGGGGATATAATTCACCCCTCCACTTT. It specifies CASSIDNRGYNSPLHF. The chain couples TRBV19 to TRBJ1-6; 7 positions agree with TRBD1. The CDR3 runs 16 residues. Germline CDR1 reads LNHDA; CDR2 reads SQIVND (reference sequence). J gave up 4 bases and V 0 bases, and 3 bases lay outside the gene matches.